This is a list of T cell receptor beta chains from one sample in a study of monozygotic twins with inflammatory bowel disease. Using the 5' RACE reads, TCRdb records one entry per CDR3 protein without DNA. The sample has some 300,000 distinct CDR3 sequences. The source material was blood. The receptors here all came from a human donor with ulcerative colitis or Crohn's disease, or a healthy co-twin of an affected twin (not recorded which). Each CDR3 is given with its conserved first and last residue. Size is stated for part of the rows, as once, few or many counts, or as a class when the clone is expanded.

j_call: TRBJ1-1; v_call: TRBV6-5; clone_size: NA; cdr3_aa: CASSSRALNTEAFF
j_call: TRBJ2-1; v_call: TRBV12-3/TRBV12-4; clone_size: NA; cdr3_aa: CASSLSVTSYNEQFF
j_call: TRBJ2-1; v_call: TRBV19; clone_size: NA; cdr3_aa: CASSILADNEQFF
j_call: TRBJ2-7; v_call: TRBV7-2; clone_size: NA; cdr3_aa: CASSPPRMGTSSYEQYF
j_call: TRBJ2-1; v_call: TRBV24-1; clone_size: NA; cdr3_aa: CATLGQYNEQFF
j_call: TRBJ2-1; v_call: TRBV9; clone_size: NA; cdr3_aa: CASSVGFVYNEQFF
j_call: TRBJ2-5; v_call: TRBV19; clone_size: NA; cdr3_aa: CASSQTFSTGLETQYF
j_call: TRBJ1-2; v_call: TRBV4-3; clone_size: NA; cdr3_aa: CASSRSIVDSYGYTF
j_call: TRBJ1-5; v_call: TRBV6-5; clone_size: NA; cdr3_aa: CASSYSSRSNQPQHF
j_call: TRBJ2-1; v_call: TRBV18; clone_size: NA; cdr3_aa: CASSPARQDNEQFF
j_call: TRBJ1-2; v_call: TRBV29-1; clone_size: NA; cdr3_aa: CSVARQGLNYGYTF
j_call: TRBJ1-5; v_call: TRBV7-2; clone_size: NA; cdr3_aa: CASSLRAGWGTSQPQHF
j_call: TRBJ2-6; v_call: TRBV4-1; clone_size: NA; cdr3_aa: CASSQDQRYSGANVLTF
j_call: TRBJ1-3; v_call: TRBV28; clone_size: NA; cdr3_aa: CASSSGSHSGNTIYF
j_call: TRBJ1-4; v_call: TRBV3-1; clone_size: NA; cdr3_aa: CASSPYPPPGTGDEKLFF
j_call: TRBJ2-3; v_call: TRBV18; clone_size: NA; cdr3_aa: CASSKDRTDTQYF
j_call: TRBJ2-7; v_call: TRBV11-1; clone_size: NA; cdr3_aa: CASSLAQLAGTLPYEQYF
j_call: TRBJ2-1; v_call: TRBV11-2; clone_size: NA; cdr3_aa: CASSSDRDSGFFGGYNEQFF
j_call: TRBJ2-7; v_call: TRBV18; clone_size: NA; cdr3_aa: CASSPPTSTGSLYF
j_call: TRBJ2-5; v_call: TRBV4-1; clone_size: NA; cdr3_aa: CASSQDGVPQETQYF
j_call: TRBJ2-7; v_call: TRBV6-5; clone_size: NA; cdr3_aa: CASSYSDKRSSYEQYF
j_call: TRBJ1-2; v_call: TRBV7-9; clone_size: NA; cdr3_aa: CASSLPVGGYTF
j_call: TRBJ2-5; v_call: TRBV10-3; clone_size: NA; cdr3_aa: CAIGVQETQYF
j_call: TRBJ2-7; v_call: TRBV27; clone_size: NA; cdr3_aa: CASSLDPGLYEQYF
j_call: TRBJ2-5; v_call: TRBV25-1; clone_size: medium-sized; cdr3_aa: CASSGSNRGLSPRETQYF
j_call: TRBJ1-1; v_call: TRBV9; clone_size: NA; cdr3_aa: CASRLLQGTDTEAFF
j_call: TRBJ2-5; v_call: TRBV5-1; clone_size: NA; cdr3_aa: CASSVGQGGETQHF
j_call: TRBJ2-5; v_call: TRBV5-1; clone_size: NA; cdr3_aa: CASSFGEETQYF
j_call: TRBJ2-5; v_call: TRBV10-3; clone_size: NA; cdr3_aa: CAISEADRLETQYF
j_call: TRBJ2-3; v_call: TRBV28; clone_size: NA; cdr3_aa: CASSFSGLASSTDTQYF
j_call: TRBJ2-7; v_call: TRBV5-1; clone_size: NA; cdr3_aa: CASSHSRPSYEQYF
j_call: TRBJ2-7; v_call: TRBV9; clone_size: NA; cdr3_aa: CASSEGLRPYEQYF
j_call: TRBJ1-1; v_call: TRBV29-1; clone_size: NA; cdr3_aa: CSVGQGANTEAFF
j_call: TRBJ2-2; v_call: TRBV24-1; clone_size: NA; cdr3_aa: CATSGLKANTGELFF
j_call: TRBJ2-7; v_call: TRBV5-1; clone_size: NA; cdr3_aa: CASSYDRAGGYEQYF
j_call: TRBJ2-1; v_call: TRBV7-9; clone_size: NA; cdr3_aa: CASSLGDREQNEQFF
j_call: TRBJ2-7; v_call: TRBV7-9; clone_size: NA; cdr3_aa: CASSLGLANEQYF
j_call: TRBJ2-5; v_call: TRBV20-1; clone_size: NA; cdr3_aa: CSAPVREVPKETQYF
j_call: TRBJ2-3; v_call: TRBV27; clone_size: NA; cdr3_aa: CASRWLAGADGQYF
j_call: TRBJ1-4; v_call: TRBV5-6; clone_size: NA; cdr3_aa: CASSLVGTENEKLFF
j_call: TRBJ2-7; v_call: TRBV6-6; clone_size: NA; cdr3_aa: CASSYSRGSFEQYF
j_call: TRBJ2-1; v_call: TRBV10-3; clone_size: NA; cdr3_aa: CAIRSGGAYYNEQSF
j_call: TRBJ2-7; v_call: TRBV30; clone_size: NA; cdr3_aa: CAWSPAGLYEQYF
j_call: TRBJ2-7; v_call: TRBV7-9; clone_size: NA; cdr3_aa: CASSLAPQGGYEQYF